The source of this T cell receptor beta chain is a study of T cells in Graves' hyperthyroidism and ophthalmopathy. This clonotype has more than one count but fewer than ten. Antigen: not known. Over 18 months, lack of ophthalmopathy progression marked Graves' hyperthyroidism as stable. Clinical symptoms, serum thyroxine, TRAb, thyroid ultrasound and orbital computed tomography informed diagnoses. Whole-study results and caveats: Most thyroid clonotypes expanded above 0.001 were also detected in blood. Ophthalmopathy prediction by the model preceded onset by a median roughly 6 months.

The CDR3 regions of TCR beta were amplified from RNA transcripts. The HTBI set primed first-round TCR CDR3 RT-PCR. TCRdb re-called the multiplex PCR reads through MiXCR, storing one row per CDR3 protein. The sample lists around 620,000 distinct CDR3 sequences, 16% occurring once. Germline V gives CDR1 LNHDA, CDR2 SQIVND (reference sequence). Deletions cut 3 bases from V and 6 bases from J, with 15 bases between. The CDR3 is 15 residues long. This clonotype was sampled from a woman aged 25 to 39 with Graves' hyperthyroidism. Specimen: blood. The chain carries TRBV19 and TRBJ1-5; TRBD1 is a possible D gene (6 bases). CDR3 amino acids: CASSMLPGASQPQHF. The CDR3 region has the DNA TGTGCCAGTAGTATGTTGCCGGGGGCTAGTCAGCCCCAGCATTTT. The full variable domain, in which reference TRBV19 and TRBJ1-5 provide the parts outside the CDR3, is DGGITQSPKYLFRKEGQNVTLSCEQNLNHDAMYWYRQDPGQGLRLIYYSQIVNDFQKGDIAEGYSVSREKKESFPLTVTSAQKNPTAFYLCASSMLPGASQPQHFGDGTRLSIL.